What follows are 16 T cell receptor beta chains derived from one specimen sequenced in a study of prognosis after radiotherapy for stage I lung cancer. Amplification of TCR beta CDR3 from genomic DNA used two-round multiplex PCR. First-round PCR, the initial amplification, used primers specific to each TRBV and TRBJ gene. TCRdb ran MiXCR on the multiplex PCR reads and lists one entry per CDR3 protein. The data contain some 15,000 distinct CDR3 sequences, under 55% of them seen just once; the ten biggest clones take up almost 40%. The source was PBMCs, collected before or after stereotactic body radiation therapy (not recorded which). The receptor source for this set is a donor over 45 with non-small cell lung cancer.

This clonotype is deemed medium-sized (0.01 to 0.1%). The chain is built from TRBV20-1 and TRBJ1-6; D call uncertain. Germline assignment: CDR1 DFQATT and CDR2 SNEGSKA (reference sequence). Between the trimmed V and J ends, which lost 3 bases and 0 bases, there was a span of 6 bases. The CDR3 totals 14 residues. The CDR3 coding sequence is TGCAGTGCTAGGTGGAGCTCCTATAATTCACCCCTCCACTTT. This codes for CSARWSSYNSPLHF.

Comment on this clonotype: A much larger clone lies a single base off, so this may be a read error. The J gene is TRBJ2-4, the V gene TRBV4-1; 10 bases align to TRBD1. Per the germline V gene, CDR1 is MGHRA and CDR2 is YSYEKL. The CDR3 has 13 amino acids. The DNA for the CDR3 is TGCGCCAGCAGCCAGGGGACAGGGGACATTCATTACTTC. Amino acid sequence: CASSQGTGDIHYF.

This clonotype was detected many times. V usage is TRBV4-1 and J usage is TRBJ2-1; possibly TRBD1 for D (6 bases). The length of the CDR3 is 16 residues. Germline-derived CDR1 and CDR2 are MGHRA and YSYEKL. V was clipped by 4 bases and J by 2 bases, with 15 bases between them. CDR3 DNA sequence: TGCGCCAGCAGCCGTGTACCGGGACAAACCTACAATGAGCAGTTCTTC. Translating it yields CASSRVPGQTYNEQFF.

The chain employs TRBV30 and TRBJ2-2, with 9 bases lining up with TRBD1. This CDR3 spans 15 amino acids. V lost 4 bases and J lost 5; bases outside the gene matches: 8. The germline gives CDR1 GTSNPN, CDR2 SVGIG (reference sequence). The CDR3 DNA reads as TGTGCCTGGAACCGACAGGGGGTACAAACCGGGGAGCTGTTTTTT. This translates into CAWNRQGVQTGELFF.

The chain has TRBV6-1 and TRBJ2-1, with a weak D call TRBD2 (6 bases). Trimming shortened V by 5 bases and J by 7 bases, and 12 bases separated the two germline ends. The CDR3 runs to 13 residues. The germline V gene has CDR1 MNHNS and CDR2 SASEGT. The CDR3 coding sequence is TGTGCCAGCAGTAGGGACTCTTGGAATGAGCAGTTCTTC. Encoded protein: CASSRDSWNEQFF.

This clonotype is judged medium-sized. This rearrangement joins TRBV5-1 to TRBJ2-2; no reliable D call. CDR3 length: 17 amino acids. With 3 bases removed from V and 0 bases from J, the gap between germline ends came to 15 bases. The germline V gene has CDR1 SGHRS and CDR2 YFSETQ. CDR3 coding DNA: TGCGCCAGCAGCTCCTCTCGGACGGAAACGAACACCGGGGAGCTGTTTTTT. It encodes CASSSSRTETNTGELFF.

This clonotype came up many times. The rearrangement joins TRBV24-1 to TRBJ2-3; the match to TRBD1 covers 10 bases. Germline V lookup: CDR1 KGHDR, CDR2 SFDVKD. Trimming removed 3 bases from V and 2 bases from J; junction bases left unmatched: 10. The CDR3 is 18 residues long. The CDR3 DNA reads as TGTGCCACCAGTGATCCAGGGGACAGGGGATACCTCACAGATACGCAGTATTTT. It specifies CATSDPGDRGYLTDTQYF.

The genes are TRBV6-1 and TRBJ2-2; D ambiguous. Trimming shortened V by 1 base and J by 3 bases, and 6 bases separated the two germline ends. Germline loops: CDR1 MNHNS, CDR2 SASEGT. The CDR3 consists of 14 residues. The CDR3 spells CASSEGVDTGELFF. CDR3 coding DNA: TGTGCCAGCAGTGAAGGTGTTGACACCGGGGAGCTGTTTTTT.

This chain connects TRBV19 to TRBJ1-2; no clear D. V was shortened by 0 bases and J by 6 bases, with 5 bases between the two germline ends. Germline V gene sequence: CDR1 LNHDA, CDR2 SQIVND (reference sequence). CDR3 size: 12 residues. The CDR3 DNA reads TGTGCCAGTAGTATAGATGTGGATGGCTACACCTTC. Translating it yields CASSIDVDGYTF.

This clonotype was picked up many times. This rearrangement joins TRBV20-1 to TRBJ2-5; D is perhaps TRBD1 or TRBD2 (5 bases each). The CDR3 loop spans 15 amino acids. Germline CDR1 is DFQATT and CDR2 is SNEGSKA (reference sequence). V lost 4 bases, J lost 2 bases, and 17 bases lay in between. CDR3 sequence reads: CSAMKGPSQQETQYF. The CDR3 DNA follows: TGCAGTGCTATGAAGGGACCTAGCCAGCAAGAGACCCAGTACTTC.

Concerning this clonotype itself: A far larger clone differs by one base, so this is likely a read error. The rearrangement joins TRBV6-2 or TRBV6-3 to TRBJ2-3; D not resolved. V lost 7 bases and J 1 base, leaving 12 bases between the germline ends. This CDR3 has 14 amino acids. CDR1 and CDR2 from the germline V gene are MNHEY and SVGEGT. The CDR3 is CASIPNRGTDTQYF. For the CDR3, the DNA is TGTGCCAGCATCCCCAACCGGGGCACAGATACGCAGTATTTT.

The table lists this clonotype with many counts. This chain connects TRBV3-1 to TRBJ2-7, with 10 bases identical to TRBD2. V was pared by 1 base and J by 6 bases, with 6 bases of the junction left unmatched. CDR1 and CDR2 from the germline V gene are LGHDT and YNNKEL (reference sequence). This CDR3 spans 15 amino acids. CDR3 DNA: TGTGCCAGCAGCCAAGGGCGGCTAGCGGGAGCCGAGCAGTACTTC. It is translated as CASSQGRLAGAEQYF.

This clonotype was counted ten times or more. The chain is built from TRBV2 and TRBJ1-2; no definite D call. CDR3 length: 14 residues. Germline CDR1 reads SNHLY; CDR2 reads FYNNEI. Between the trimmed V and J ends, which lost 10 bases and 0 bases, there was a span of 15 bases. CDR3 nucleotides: TGTGCCACCTTAGGACCGATTACTAACTATGGCTACACCTTC. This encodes CATLGPITNYGYTF.

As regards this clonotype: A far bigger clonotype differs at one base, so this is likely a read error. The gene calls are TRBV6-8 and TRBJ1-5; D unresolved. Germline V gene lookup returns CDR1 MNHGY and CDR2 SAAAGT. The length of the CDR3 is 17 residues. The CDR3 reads CVSNGISGPYSNQPQHF. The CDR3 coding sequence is TGTGTCAGCAATGGTATCTCTGGACCATATAGCAATCAGCCCCAGCATTTT.

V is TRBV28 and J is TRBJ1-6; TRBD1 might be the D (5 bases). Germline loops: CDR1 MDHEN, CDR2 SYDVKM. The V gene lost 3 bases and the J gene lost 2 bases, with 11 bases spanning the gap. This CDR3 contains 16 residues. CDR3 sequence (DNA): TGTGCCAGCAGTTTGGGGGGGGGTGCCTATAATTCACCCCTCCACTTT. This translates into CASSLGGGAYNSPLHF.

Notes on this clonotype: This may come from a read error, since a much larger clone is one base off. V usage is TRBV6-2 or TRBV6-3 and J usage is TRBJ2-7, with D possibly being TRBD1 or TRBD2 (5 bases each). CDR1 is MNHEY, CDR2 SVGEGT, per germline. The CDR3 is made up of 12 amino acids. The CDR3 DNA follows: TGTGCCAGCAGTGAAGTGGGGGTCGAGCATCACTTC. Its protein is CASSEVGVEHHF.